This TCR beta chain was profiled in a study of T cells after yellow fever vaccination. Concerning this clonotype: What it binds is unknown.

Universal primer sites and UMIs were introduced during 5'RACE template-switching synthesis of TCR cDNA. TCRdb ran MiXCR on the 5' RACE reads and lists one entry per CDR3 protein. In the table there are some 560,000 distinct CDR3 sequences, roughly a sixth of which are singletons. V was clipped by 1 base and J by 9 bases; unmatched bases: 1. There are 13 residues in the CDR3. Germline loops: CDR1 LGHNT, CDR2 FRNRAP. Study-level points and caveats: A weaker secondary response peaked on day 5, the primary on day 15. In FACS-sorted repertoires, abundant clonotypes from the bulk population could appear as contaminants.

Sequenced here: PBMCs, sampled 4 to 6 days after the first yellow fever vaccination. This receptor was obtained from a man younger than 35 who received the YFV17D yellow fever vaccine. The chain combines TRBV12-5 with TRBJ2-1; TRBD1 matches 9 bases. This CDR3 reads CASGLGTGVEQFF. The CDR3, as DNA: TGTGCTAGTGGTTTGGGGACAGGGGTTGAGCAGTTCTTC.